This is a list of T cell receptor beta chains from one sample in a study of blood T cell repertoires in COVID-19. Generated by immunoSEQ multiplex PCR, the TCRdb table keeps only in-frame clones and is missing some. The table shows fewer than 25,000 clones, with about 88% occurring only once. Sequenced: peripheral blood. The receptors come from a man between 65 and 80 years old with COVID-19, enrolled during active disease. The CDR3 runs from the conserved cysteine through the conserved F or W. The D gene is left open where the match is weak. Clone size is not always given. Where it is, it says once, few, many or a class for expanded clones.

TRBJ2-7 | . | TRBV5-4 | . | CASSGGQTPSYEQYF | TGTGCCAGCAGTGGCGGACAGACCCCCTCCTACGAGCAGTACTTC
TRBJ1-2 | large | TRBV19 | . | CASSMAWGGASGGYTF | TGTGCCAGTAGTATGGCTTGGGGGGGCGCGAGTGGTGGCTACACCTTC
TRBJ2-1 | . | TRBV6-6 | TRBD2 | CASSPRTSGMGYNEQFF | TGTGCCAGCAGTCCCCGGACTAGCGGGATGGGGTACAATGAGCAGTTCTTC
TRBJ2-1 | . | TRBV4-2 | . | CASSHPGEEQFF | TGTGCCAGCAGCCACCCTGGAGAAGAGCAGTTCTTC
TRBJ1-4 | . | TRBV30 | . | CAWSYGTTRKLFF | TGTGCCTGGAGTTACGGGACAACCCGAAAACTGTTTTTT
TRBJ1-5 | . | TRBV6-5 | . | CASRRYESGQPQHF | TGTGCCAGCAGACGGTACGAGAGCGGTCAGCCCCAGCATTTT
TRBJ1-6 | once | TRBV2 | . | CASPGVPNSPLHF | TGTGCCAGTCCAGGGGTTCCGAATTCACCCCTCCACTTT
TRBJ2-7 | . | TRBV5-1 | TRBD1 | CASSLEGTGGYEQYF | TGCGCCAGCAGCTTGGAGGGGACAGGGGGCTACGAGCAGTACTTC
TRBJ1-2 | . | TRBV6-6 | TRBD1 | CASQGQGNGYTF | TGTGCCAGCCAGGGACAGGGTAATGGCTACACCTTC
TRBJ2-7 | . | TRBV5-1 | TRBD1 | CASTRGQGRGYEQYF | TGCGCCAGCACCAGGGGGCAGGGACGGGGATACGAGCAGTACTTC
TRBJ2-7 | . | TRBV5-1 | . | CASSLATGAYEQYF | TGCGCCAGCAGCTTGGCCACGGGGGCCTACGAGCAGTACTTC
TRBJ2-2 | . | TRBV5-5 | . | CASSKTGTTSWTGELFF | TGTGCCAGCAGCAAAACAGGGACCACCAGTTGGACCGGGGAGCTGTTTTTT
TRBJ2-3 | once | TRBV11-3 | TRBD2 | CASSLGRGGPDTQYF | TGTGCCAGCAGCTTAGGACGGGGGGGCCCAGATACGCAGTATTTT
TRBJ2-1 | . | TRBV5-1 | . | CASSLADLGARGNEQFF | TGCGCCAGCAGCTTGGCCGACTTAGGGGCTCGTGGCAATGAGCAGTTCTTC
TRBJ2-2 | . | TRBV3-1/TRBV3-2 | TRBD2 | CASSQERLAGGSRSGLFF | TGTGCCAGCAGCCAAGAGCGCCTAGCGGGGGGTAGCAGATCGGGGCTGTTTTTT
TRBJ1-4 | . | TRBV13 | TRBD1 | CASSFRQGPNEKLFF | TGTGCCAGCAGCTTCCGACAGGGTCCTAATGAAAAACTGTTTTTT